The 6 T cell receptor beta chains reported below all come from one sample, sequenced in a study of CD8 T cells in Susac syndrome. The RNA, about 0.45 to 1 ug, was put through reverse transcription using random hexamers. Via MiXCR, TCRdb re-called the immunoSEQ multiplex PCR reads, giving one row per CDR3 protein. The data contain roughly 110,000 distinct CDR3 sequences, roughly 94% of them singletons. Material: CD8+ T cells from PBMCs. The receptors stem from a human donor with Susac syndrome.

The V call is TRBV9, the J call TRBJ2-7; D tentatively fits TRBD1 or TRBD2 (5 bases each). The CDR3 has 14 residues. Per germline, CDR1 SGDLS and CDR2 YYNGEE. V lost 2 bases, J lost 2 bases, and 11 bases lay in between. As DNA, the CDR3 is TGTGCCAGCAGCGTGAGGGACGGAACCTACGAGCAGTACTTC. Its protein is CASSVRDGTYEQYF. The full variable domain, rest sourced from reference TRBV9 and TRBJ2-7, is DSGVTQTPKHLITATGQRVTLRCSPRSGDLSVYWYQQSLDQGLQFLIQYYNGEERAKGNILERFSAQQFPDLHSELNLSSLELGDSALYFCASSVRDGTYEQYFGPGTRLTVT.

The chain joins TRBV15 to TRBJ1-2, with TRBD1 matching over 8 bases. This CDR3 has 16 amino acids. The J segment lost 4 bases and the V segment lost 0 bases, leaving 7 bases of the junction unmatched. Per germline, CDR1 LNHNV and CDR2 YYDKDF (reference sequence). CDR3 loop: CATSRDPGTGSYGYTF. CDR3 coding DNA: TGTGCCACCAGCAGAGATCCCGGGACAGGATCCTATGGCTACACCTTC.

The chain uses TRBV2 and TRBJ1-2; tentative D call: TRBD1 (5 bases). CDR1 and CDR2 (germline): SNHLY, FYNNEI. The CDR3 runs 11 residues. V was trimmed by 1 base and J by 8 bases, leaving 5 bases between them. CDR3 sequence: CASSEGGGYTF. The CDR3 nucleotides are TGTGCCAGCAGTGAAGGGGGGGGCTACACCTTC.

The rearrangement links TRBV7-8 to TRBJ2-5; the match to TRBD2 covers 10 bases. This CDR3 region has 15 residues. CDR1 and CDR2 (germline): SGHVS, FQNEAQ. V lost 4 bases to trimming and J lost 4 bases; unmatched junction nucleotides: 6. The CDR3 sequence is CASSSERGGRETQYF. As DNA, the CDR3 is TGTGCCAGCAGCTCCGAGCGGGGGGGCCGAGAGACCCAGTACTTC.

The chain employs TRBV7-6 and TRBJ2-5; D is uncertain. CDR1 and CDR2 from the germline V gene are SGHVS and FNYEAQ. The V and J ends lost 1 base and 4 bases respectively, with 4 bases between them. The CDR3 has 12 residues. CDR3 protein: CASSLVSETQYF. In DNA form, the CDR3 reads TGTGCCAGCAGCTTAGTGTCAGAGACCCAGTACTTC.

This chain uses TRBV20-1 with TRBJ1-1; D call uncertain. CDR3 length equals 14 residues. The V and J ends lost 5 bases and 5 bases respectively, with 18 bases between them. Germline V gene lookup returns CDR1 DFQATT and CDR2 SNEGSKA (reference sequence). In nucleotides, the CDR3 is TGCAGTGCTCCTGACGGGAGGGCAACAACTGAAGCTTTCTTT. Amino acids: CSAPDGRATTEAFF.